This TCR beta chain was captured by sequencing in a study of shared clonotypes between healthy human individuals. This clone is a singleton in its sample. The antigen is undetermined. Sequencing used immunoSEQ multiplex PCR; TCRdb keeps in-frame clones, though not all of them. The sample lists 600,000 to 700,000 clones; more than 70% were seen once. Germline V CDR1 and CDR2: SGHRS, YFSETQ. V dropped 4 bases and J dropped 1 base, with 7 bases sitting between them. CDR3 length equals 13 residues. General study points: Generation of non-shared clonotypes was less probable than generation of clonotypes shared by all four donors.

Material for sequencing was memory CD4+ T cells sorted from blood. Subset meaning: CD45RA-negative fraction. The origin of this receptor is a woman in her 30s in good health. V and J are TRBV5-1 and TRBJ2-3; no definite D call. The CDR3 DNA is TGCGCCAGCAGCGTGGGCGGCACAGATACGCAGTATTTT. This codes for CASSVGGTDTQYF.